A selection of T cell receptor beta chains follows, all from one sample in a study of graft-versus-host responses after intestinal transplantation. Sequencing was performed with immunoSEQ multiplex PCR; in TCRdb, only in-frame clones are kept and a portion is missing. In the table there are some 90,000 clones, about 93% of which are singletons. The antigens these receptors bind are not known. The specimen was unstimulated CD8+ T cells sorted from spleen or lymph node cells, collected before intestinal transplant. Receptors were obtained from a human donor who received an intestinal transplant. The CDR3 runs from the conserved cysteine through the conserved F or W. Rows give clone size only sometimes, using once, few, many, or a class for an expanded clone.

len	v_gene	abundance	j_gene	CDR3aa
10	TRBV29-1	.	TRBJ2-1	CSAVSGEQFF
17	TRBV7-9	.	TRBJ2-1	CASSRMTDWGSYNEQFF
14	TRBV2	.	TRBJ1-2	CASRSGDHLEGYTF
24	TRBV14	.	TRBJ2-1	CASSQETARDLGLAGGSSYNEQFF
16	TRBV4-2	.	TRBJ2-7	CASSHAGQGDLHEQYF
13	TRBV5-5	.	TRBJ1-2	CASSPTGDYGYTF
13	TRBV10-1	.	TRBJ1-1	CASSEMTGTEAFF
16	TRBV4-3	.	TRBJ1-2	CASSQDHDSGHYGYTF
15	TRBV5-1	.	TRBJ1-1	CASSFGFGTGDEAFF
15	TRBV19	.	TRBJ1-5	CASSYQDSFNQPQHF
13	TRBV7-3	.	TRBJ1-1	CASSLQGNTEAFF
15	TRBV11-2	.	TRBJ2-6	CASSVAGSGANVLTF
17	TRBV7-9	.	TRBJ1-2	CASSLWGSGQANYGYTF
14	TRBV19	.	TRBJ2-7	CASRNGGALGEQYF
15	TRBV27	.	TRBJ2-1	CASTRGGGVYNEQFF
15	TRBV19	.	TRBJ2-1	CASSKGRGDYNEQFF
16	TRBV1	.	TRBJ1-3	CTSSRTGGCPGNTIYF
17	TRBV5-6	.	TRBJ1-1	CASSLVWGSTGNTEAFF
16	TRBV4-2	.	TRBJ2-1	CASSRREASSYNEQFF
14	TRBV28	.	TRBJ1-2	CASSLRETGNGYTF
15	TRBV14	.	TRBJ2-1	CASSQGSRYHNEQFF
13	TRBV2	.	TRBJ2-4	CASSDPTENIQYF
15	TRBV5-5	.	TRBJ2-7	CASSLAGGSTYEQYF
14	TRBV27	.	TRBJ1-5	CASSFGQINQPQHF
13	TRBV13	.	TRBJ2-5	CASSFLSQETQYF
14	TRBV19	.	TRBJ2-2	CASSIQGDTGELFF
16	TRBV9	.	TRBJ2-3	CASSPHGTSGSLTQYF
15	TRBV27	.	TRBJ1-2	CASSPSGGWSYGYTF
13	TRBV4-1	few	TRBJ2-7	CASSQAGKYEQYF
16	TRBV7-9	few	TRBJ2-1	CASRPTGLAKYNEQFF
16	TRBV4-3	.	TRBJ1-1	CASSQVEGARNTEAFF
14	TRBV27	.	TRBJ2-7	CASSPPGTPPEQYF
14	TRBV19	.	TRBJ1-1	CASSISAVFAEAFF
16	TRBV4-3	.	TRBJ2-7	CASSQDWGTGGYEQYF
12	TRBV19	.	TRBJ2-1	CASSRGENEQFF
16	TRBV30	.	TRBJ2-3	CAWAAGGAGLADTQYF
18	TRBV5-8	.	TRBJ2-2	CASSPTVAGGPGTGELFF
14	TRBV29-1	.	TRBJ2-7	CSVVGASSSYEQYF
14	TRBV7-9	.	TRBJ1-1	CASSWTVMNTEAFF
14	TRBV19	.	TRBJ1-1	CASSFGHMNTEAFF
18	TRBV5-1	.	TRBJ2-2	CASSLGLAGAANTGELFF
14	TRBV19	.	TRBJ1-1	CASSPGTVNTEAFF
13	TRBV11-2	.	TRBJ2-7	CATSGTGMYEQYF
14	TRBV7-9	.	TRBJ1-3	CASSSPISGNTIYF
16	TRBV7-8	.	TRBJ2-5	CASSLVGAELKETQYF
17	TRBV5-6	.	TRBJ1-2	CASSIDRGLQRNYGYTF
16	TRBV11-2	.	TRBJ2-5	CASSLAVAGAGETQYF
15	TRBV19	.	TRBJ1-1	CASRYPGTGNTEAFF
14	TRBV7-9	.	TRBJ2-7	CASSSGTSGYEQYF
13	TRBV6-1	.	TRBJ2-7	CASLRGNDYEQYF
16	TRBV4-1	.	TRBJ2-3	CASSQDQGLGTDTQYF
16	TRBV27	few	TRBJ2-1	CASSPIPPAGYNEQFF
14	TRBV27	.	TRBJ1-2	CASSPGGVGLDYTF
14	TRBV13	.	TRBJ1-2	CASSSPDRPGSYTF
15	TRBV19	once	TRBJ1-1	CASSIGSTLNTEAFF